These T cell receptor beta chains were read from a single sample in a study of cytomegalovirus exposure and HLA in healthy donors. Profiling relied on immunoSEQ multiplex PCR, and the TCRdb table lists in-frame clones only, not all of them. The sample holds 250,000 to 400,000 clones, 88% seen once. Sequenced material: PBMCs. These receptors originate from a man aged 25-45 years in good health and CMV-seronegative. Each CDR3 is given with its conserved first and last residue. Each record gives: CDR3 protein, CDR3 DNA, V gene, J gene, D gene, clone size. D genes are given only for firm matches. Clone size is given for some rows only: seen once, a few or many times, or a class if the clone is expanded.

CASSIPSLRGGRETQYF	TGTGCCAGTAGTATTCCAAGTCTGCGGGGGGGCCGCGAGACCCAGTACTTC	TRBV19	TRBJ2-5	TRBD2	NA
CASSFEKNQPQHF	TGTGCCAGCAGTTTCGAGAAGAATCAGCCCCAGCATTTT	TRBV27	TRBJ1-5	NA	NA
CASRAQGLLINYGYTF	TGTGCCAGCAGAGCACAGGGGCTCCTAATCAACTATGGCTACACCTTC	TRBV2	TRBJ1-2	TRBD1	few
CARRWGGKLFF	TGTGCCAGACGCTGGGGGGGAAAACTGTTTTTT	TRBV6-1	TRBJ1-4	NA	NA
CASSLPRGSSYEQYF	TGTGCCAGCAGCCTACCGCGGGGCAGCTCCTACGAGCAGTACTTC	TRBV5-8	TRBJ2-7	NA	NA
CASKAGDGVTNEKLFF	TGTGCCAGCAAGGCAGGGGACGGTGTAACTAATGAAAAACTGTTTTTT	TRBV27	TRBJ1-4	NA	NA
CASSLIAGQGNQPQHF	TGTGCCAGCAGTTTAATTGCGGGACAGGGCAATCAGCCCCAGCATTTT	TRBV27	TRBJ1-5	TRBD1	NA
CASRALSGNTIYF	TGTGCCAGTAGAGCTTTATCTGGAAACACCATATATTTT	TRBV19	TRBJ1-3	NA	NA
CASSWRLTGGNEKLFF	TGCGCCAGCAGCTGGAGACTGACAGGGGGAAATGAAAAACTGTTTTTT	TRBV5-1	TRBJ1-4	TRBD1	NA
CATSTRDRVDEQYF	TGTGCCACCAGCACCCGGGACAGGGTCGACGAGCAGTACTTC	TRBV15	TRBJ2-7	TRBD1	NA
CASSRRANEQFF	TGTGCCAGCAGCAGGCGGGCCAATGAGCAGTTCTTC	TRBV7-2	TRBJ2-1	NA	NA
CASSDDRDNEQFF	TGTGCCAGCAGTGACGACAGGGACAATGAGCAGTTCTTC	TRBV6-6	TRBJ2-1	TRBD1	NA
CASSLTQVNGYTF	TGTGCCAGCAGCCTTACACAGGTTAATGGCTACACCTTC	TRBV14	TRBJ1-2	NA	few
CASNPGGLTDTQYF	TGCGCCAGCAACCCGGGGGGCCTCACAGATACGCAGTATTTT	TRBV5-1	TRBJ2-3	NA	NA
CASSYTGQGNTEAFF	TGTGCCAGCAGTTACACGGGCCAGGGGAACACTGAAGCTTTCTTT	TRBV6-5	TRBJ1-1	NA	many
CASSLVLAGQETQYF	TGTGCCAGCAGCTTAGTGCTAGCGGGGCAAGAGACCCAGTACTTC	TRBV7-2	TRBJ2-5	TRBD2	NA
CASSPPTSASDTQYF	TGTGCCAGCAGCCCCCCGACTAGCGCGTCAGATACGCAGTATTTT	TRBV7-9	TRBJ2-3	TRBD2	NA
CSVGGAGAYGYTF	TGCAGCGTGGGCGGGGCGGGGGCCTATGGCTACACCTTC	TRBV29-1	TRBJ1-2	NA	NA
CASSYRDRGTYEQYF	TGTGCCAGCAGTTACCGGGACAGGGGGACCTACGAGCAGTACTTC	TRBV27	TRBJ2-7	TRBD1	NA
CASSSGLSLNEQFF	TGCGCCAGCAGCTCGGGACTATCCCTTAATGAGCAGTTCTTC	TRBV5-1	TRBJ2-1	TRBD2	NA
CASSLVWHTGELFF	TGTGCCAGCAGCTTAGTCTGGCACACCGGGGAGCTGTTTTTT	TRBV7-9	TRBJ2-2	NA	NA
CASSSWTGQNTEAFF	TGTGCCAGTAGTAGCTGGACAGGGCAGAACACTGAAGCTTTCTTT	TRBV19	TRBJ1-1	TRBD1	NA
CASSQEGGVSNQPQHF	TGCGCCAGCAGCCAAGAAGGAGGGGTTAGCAATCAGCCCCAGCATTTT	TRBV4-3	TRBJ1-5	NA	NA
CASDTTAGLYNEQFF	TGTGCCAGCGACACAACAGCGGGGCTCTACAATGAGCAGTTCTTC	TRBV18	TRBJ2-1	TRBD2	once
CASSEVRGAWDGYTF	TGTGCCAGCAGTGAAGTTAGGGGCGCCTGGGATGGCTACACCTTC	TRBV6-1	TRBJ1-2	NA	NA
CASSEYSGLNSPLHF	TGTGCCAGCAGTGAATATTCAGGTCTTAATTCACCCCTCCACTTT	TRBV25-1	TRBJ1-6	NA	NA
CASSVVASGGPVNEQFF	TGTGCCAGCAGCGTAGTAGCTAGCGGGGGGCCTGTCAATGAGCAGTTCTTC	TRBV9	TRBJ2-1	TRBD2	NA
CASSVVRRDTYGYTF	TGTGCCAGCAGCGTAGTGAGGAGGGATACATATGGCTACACCTTC	TRBV9	TRBJ1-2	NA	NA
CASTSPGDGDNYGYTF	TGTGCCAGCACCTCTCCCGGTGACGGGGATAACTATGGCTACACCTTC	TRBV11-2	TRBJ1-2	NA	NA
CASSSGGTGDSPLHF	TGTGCCAGCAGCAGCGGGGGGACAGGGGACTCACCCCTCCACTTT	TRBV6-5	TRBJ1-6	TRBD1	NA
CASSVGGSNTEAFF	TGCGCCAGCAGTGTAGGGGGCTCAAACACTGAAGCTTTCTTT	TRBV10-1	TRBJ1-1	TRBD1	few
CASSQSAGLHEQYF	TGTGCCAGCAGCCAGTCGGCAGGGTTACACGAGCAGTACTTC	TRBV4-2	TRBJ2-7	NA	NA
CATSRPFDGYYGYTF	TGTGCCACCAGCAGACCATTCGACGGGTACTATGGCTACACCTTC	TRBV15	TRBJ1-2	NA	NA
CASRPWSEGAGTQYF	TGTGCCAGCAGGCCCTGGTCAGAGGGCGCCGGGACCCAGTACTTC	TRBV6-5	TRBJ2-5	NA	NA
CASSPPGQGNTEAFF	TGTGCCAGCTCACCCCCGGGACAGGGAAACACTGAAGCTTTCTTT	TRBV18	TRBJ1-1	TRBD1	NA
CASSTMTGAYEQYF	TGTGCCAGTAGTACGATGACAGGCGCCTACGAGCAGTACTTC	TRBV19	TRBJ2-7	NA	NA
CASKLGRLTDTQYF	TGTGCCAGCAAATTGGGGCGGCTCACAGATACGCAGTATTTT	TRBV6-5	TRBJ2-3	NA	NA
CASLDRVHGYTF	TGTGCCAGCCTGGACAGGGTTCATGGCTACACCTTC	TRBV2	TRBJ1-2	TRBD1	NA
CASSAGEGYEQYF	TGTGCCAGCAGTGCGGGGGAGGGCTACGAGCAGTACTTC	TRBV7-7	TRBJ2-7	TRBD2	few
CASSYGDRMTEKLFF	TGTGCCAGCAGTTACGGAGACAGGATGACCGAAAAACTGTTTTTT	TRBV6-5	TRBJ1-4	NA	NA
CASSRGAQKYQETQYF	TGTGCCAGCAGCCGGGGGGCCCAAAAGTACCAAGAGACCCAGTACTTC	TRBV7-7	TRBJ2-5	NA	NA
CSTSSTVPNYGYTF	TGCAGCACTTCCTCGACAGTCCCTAACTATGGCTACACCTTC	TRBV29-1	TRBJ1-2	NA	NA
CATSRATGATNEKLFF	TGTGCCACCAGCAGGGCGACGGGGGCAACTAATGAAAAACTGTTTTTT	TRBV15	TRBJ1-4	NA	NA
CASRKQGAPPLAGELFF	TGTGCCAGCAGAAAACAGGGGGCGCCCCCCTTGGCCGGGGAGCTGTTTTTT	TRBV11-2	TRBJ2-2	TRBD1	NA
CASCSGGATDTQYF	TGCGCCAGCTGTAGCGGGGGGGCCACAGATACGCAGTATTTT	TRBV5-1	TRBJ2-3	TRBD2	NA
CASSLTGGGSYEQYF	TGTGCCAGCAGTTTAACAGGGGGCGGGAGTTACGAGCAGTACTTC	TRBV27	TRBJ2-7	TRBD1	NA
CAWSGGTGWPQPQHF	TGTGCCTGGAGTGGGGGGACAGGGTGGCCTCAGCCCCAGCATTTT	TRBV30	TRBJ1-5	TRBD1	NA
CASSSRGLLNTEAFF	TGTGCCAGCAGCTCTCGGGGACTGCTGAACACTGAAGCTTTCTTT	TRBV7-2	TRBJ1-1	NA	NA
CASGLYSDRGSTEAFF	TGTGCTAGTGGTTTGTACTCGGACAGGGGCTCTACTGAAGCTTTCTTT	TRBV12-5	TRBJ1-1	TRBD1	NA
CASSQDSYQETQYF	TGCGCCAGCAGCCAGGACAGTTACCAAGAGACCCAGTACTTC	TRBV5-1	TRBJ2-5	NA	NA